The 22 T cell receptor beta chains below were found in one sample sequenced in a study of blood T cells in healthy people across ages. Using a J-beta primer mix together with a sample-barcoded 5' primer, a second PCR was run for roughly 6 to 12 cycles. TCRdb passed the 5' RACE reads through MiXCR, listing each CDR3 protein once. Here the sample spans approximately 960,000 distinct CDR3 sequences, almost 30% being singletons. The same specimen was also included in a second study, on T cells of mothers and their children.

Sequencing was carried out using blood. The receptors here all came from a woman aged 35 to 49 in good health.

A few counts support this clonotype. V is TRBV11-2 and J is TRBJ2-5; 8 bases map to TRBD2. The junction had 10 bases not matched to a gene; V was cut back by 5 bases and J by 2 bases. The CDR3 has 16 amino acids. The V gene's germline CDR1 is SGHAT and CDR2 FQNNGV. The CDR3 sequence: CASSPWASGSQETQYF. DNA for the CDR3: TGTGCCAGCAGCCCCTGGGCTAGCGGGTCACAAGAGACCCAGTACTTC.

This chain joins TRBV7-9 and TRBJ1-2; TRBD1 matches at 9 bases. The trim removed 5 bases at V and 3 bases at J, leaving 13 bases unmatched. The CDR3 contains 17 residues. CDR1 is SEHNR, CDR2 FQNEAQ, per germline (reference sequence). In nucleotides, the CDR3 is TGTGCCAGCAGCCAGAAACAGGGGGCGGCTGGTGACTATGGCTACACCTTC. Amino acids: CASSQKQGAAGDYGYTF.

The rearrangement uses TRBV7-6 and TRBJ2-1; 8 positions agree with TRBD2. J was trimmed by 6 bases and V by 0 bases; bases with no gene match: 4. Germline CDR1 reads SGHVS; CDR2 reads FNYEAQ. The CDR3 extends over 15 amino acids. The CDR3 is CASSLAAGAGNEQFF. The CDR3 DNA sequence: TGTGCCAGCAGCTTAGCAGCGGGGGCGGGCAATGAGCAGTTCTTC.

This clonotype was seen a few times. The chain employs TRBV28 and TRBJ1-6; 12 nucleotides line up with TRBD1. The CDR3 length is 17 residues. The germline V gene encodes CDR1 MDHEN and CDR2 SYDVKM. After removal of 5 bases from V and 10 bases from J, the junction contained 12 bases not matched to a gene. DNA of the CDR3: TGTGCCAGCAGTACCCAAGGGACAGGGGGCGTCGGATCACCCCTCCACTTT. Amino acids: CASSTQGTGGVGSPLHF.

This clonotype has a count of ten or more. The chain couples TRBV21-1 to TRBJ2-7. TRBV21-1 is tagged as a pseudogene. The CDR3 runs 14 residues. The CDR3 spells CASSHQTFSYEQYF. CDR3 nucleotide sequence: TGTGCCAGCAGCCACCAGACATTCTCCTACGAGCAGTACTTC.

This chain joins TRBV10-1 and TRBJ2-7; the match to TRBD2 covers 12 bases. The germline V gene encodes CDR1 WNHNN and CDR2 SYGVQD (reference sequence). Germline trimming cut 3 bases from V and 7 bases from J; bases unmatched to any gene: 7. There are 15 residues in the CDR3. CDR3 residues: CASSDRTSGINEQYF. CDR3 DNA: TGCGCCAGCAGTGACAGGACTAGCGGGATCAATGAGCAGTACTTC.

This CDR3 is CASSLSPSSGNEQYF. The CDR3 coding sequence is TGTGCCAGCAGCCTCAGCCCTTCTAGCGGCAATGAGCAGTACTTC. The chain has TRBV3-1 and TRBJ2-7; 7 positions agree with TRBD2. Looked up from germline, CDR1 is LGHDT and CDR2 is YNNKEL (reference sequence). The length of the CDR3 is 15 residues. V lost 4 bases to trimming and J lost 7 bases; unmatched junction nucleotides: 13.

The rearrangement joins TRBV12-3 or TRBV12-4 to TRBJ1-2, with 9 bases aligning to TRBD1. This CDR3 has 14 amino acids. Unmatched junction bases numbered 11, after V lost 5 bases and J lost 10 bases. The CDR3 bases are TGTGCCAGCAGTCCGGGACAGGGACCGTCAGTCTACACCTTC. Amino acid sequence: CASSPGQGPSVYTF.

In this sample, this clonotype turned up many times. Germline and junction disagree at one end, which may indicate a read error. The chain couples TRBV7-7 to TRBJ2-1; TRBD2 agrees at 9 bases. The germline CDR1 and CDR2 sequences are SSHAT and FNYEAQ (reference sequence). The CDR3 spans 17 residues. Here the CDR3 reads CASSLGFAGGSYNEQFF. The CDR3, as DNA: TGTGCTAGCAGCTTAGGATTTGCGGGGGGGTCCTACAATGAGCAGTTCTTC.

This rearrangement joins TRBV6-2 or TRBV6-3 to TRBJ2-2; D possibly corresponds to TRBD2 (5 bases). The germline CDR1 and CDR2 sequences are MNHEY and SVGEGT. The CDR3 is 14 amino acids. V was pared by 4 bases and J by 6 bases, with 12 bases between. The CDR3 protein is CASSLELVPGELFF. CDR3 in DNA: TGTGCCAGCAGTTTGGAACTAGTACCCGGGGAGCTGTTTTTT.

This clonotype was found a few times. The chain combines TRBV10-2 with TRBJ1-1, with D uncertain. With 0 bases removed from V and 1 base from J, the gap between germline ends came to 9 bases. Looked up from germline, CDR1 is WSHSY and CDR2 is SAAADI. CDR3 length: 15 amino acids. The CDR3 sequence is CASSESTESNTEAFF. DNA of the CDR3: TGCGCCAGCAGTGAGTCGACGGAGTCGAACACTGAAGCTTTCTTT.

This chain uses TRBV7-2 with TRBJ2-4, with TRBD2 identical over 12 bases. CDR3 length equals 13 residues. V trimming: 8 bases; J trimming: 14 bases; junction bases outside the gene matches: 10. From germline, CDR1 is SGHTA and CDR2 FQGNSA. The CDR3 DNA reads TGTGCCAGCGGTCGTCTAGCGGGGGGGCCTGAGTACTTC. Protein: CASGRLAGGPEYF.

The chain combines TRBV20-1 with TRBJ2-3, with TRBD2 matching over 8 bases. The CDR3 runs 16 residues. Germline CDR1 reads DFQATT; CDR2 reads SNEGSKA (reference sequence). Germline trimming cut 0 bases from V and 3 bases from J; bases unmatched to any gene: 8. This CDR3 is CSARDPRSGRTDTQYF. In nucleotides, the CDR3 is TGCAGTGCTAGAGACCCGAGGAGCGGGAGAACAGATACGCAGTATTTT.

The table lists this clonotype with a count of one. This may stem from a read error, because a much larger clone lies one nucleotide away. This chain joins TRBV30 and TRBJ2-5, with D tentatively TRBD2 (5 bases). The CDR3 totals 18 residues. Germline V gene sequence: CDR1 GTSNPN, CDR2 SVGIG (reference sequence). This CDR3 reads CAWSSRDLEVGSQEAQYF. In DNA form, the CDR3 reads TGTGCCTGGAGCAGCCGGGATCTGGAGGTGGGATCCCAAGAGGCCCAGTACTTC. Using reference TRBV30 and TRBJ2-5 for the parts outside the CDR3, the full variable domain is SQTIHQWPATLVQPVGSPLSLECTVEGTSNPNLYWYRQAAGRGLQLLFYSVGIGQISSEVPQNLSASRPQDRQFILSSKKLLLSDSGFYLCAWSSRDLEVGSQEAQYFGPGTRLLVL.

This clonotype was seen just once. The rearrangement joins TRBV20-1 to TRBJ2-3, with D tentatively TRBD1 or TRBD2 (6 bases each). Looked up from germline, CDR1 is DFQATT and CDR2 is SNEGSKA (reference sequence). The CDR3 runs 16 residues. The V end was cut by 3 bases, the J end by 2 bases, with 18 bases between. The DNA for the CDR3 is TGCAGTGCTAGTCCCCTTGCTGGGGGGCCCACAGATACGCAGTATTTT. Protein product: CSASPLAGGPTDTQYF.

V is TRBV6-6 and J is TRBJ2-3; maybe TRBD1 (5 bases). With 11 bases removed from V and 0 bases from J, the gap between germline ends came to 15 bases. CDR1 and CDR2 from the germline V gene are MNHNY and SVGAGI (reference sequence). CDR3 length: 14 amino acids. CDR3 region: CAVMGLLSTDTQYF. CDR3 in DNA: TGTGCCGTCATGGGGCTCCTCAGCACAGATACGCAGTATTTT.

This clonotype was observed at least ten times. The rearrangement uses TRBV29-1 and TRBJ2-7; 7 positions agree with TRBD1. Germline V gene data show CDR1 as SQVTM and CDR2 as ANQGSEA. The CDR3 length is 12 residues. With 4 bases clipped from V and 4 bases from J, the junction kept 4 bases outside the gene matches. The CDR3 sequence is CSVVGTAYEQYF. CDR3 coding DNA: TGCAGCGTTGTAGGGACAGCTTACGAGCAGTACTTC.

The chain has TRBV20-1 and TRBJ2-3; 9 bases fit TRBD2. The CDR3 is 15 amino acids. Germline V gene data show CDR1 as DFQATT and CDR2 as SNEGSKA (reference sequence). The V and J ends lost 3 bases and 0 bases, in that order; junction bases with no gene match: 4. The CDR3 here is CSASGLAGSTDTQYF. For the CDR3, the DNA is TGCAGTGCTAGTGGGCTAGCGGGGAGCACAGATACGCAGTATTTT.

CDR3 region: CASSLAGWDTIYF. DNA of the CDR3: TGTGCCAGCAGCTTAGCAGGGTGGGACACCATATATTTT. The chain joins TRBV7-2 to TRBJ1-3; no firm D call. Trimming cost V 0 bases and J 8 bases, with 8 bases left between them. The CDR3 runs 13 residues. Germline CDR1 reads SGHTA; CDR2 reads FQGNSA.

The chain combines TRBV27 with TRBJ2-1; D may be TRBD1 (6 bases). V lost 4 bases and J lost 2, with 15 bases in between. CDR3 length: 16 residues. Germline V gene data show CDR1 as MNHEY and CDR2 as SMNVEV (reference sequence). CDR3 bases: TGTGCCAGCAGTTCACAGGGTGTGGGGGCCTACAATGAGCAGTTCTTC. It specifies CASSSQGVGAYNEQFF.

This clonotype was recorded at least ten times. The V and J genes are TRBV6-6 and TRBJ2-1, with D perhaps matching TRBD1 or TRBD2 (5 bases each). V shed 6 bases and J shed 10 bases, with 13 bases lying between them. Germline loops: CDR1 MNHNY, CDR2 SVGAGI (reference sequence). This CDR3 contains 12 residues. CDR3: CASRPAWDEQFF. DNA for the CDR3: TGTGCCAGCAGGCCCGCGTGGGACGAGCAGTTCTTC.

This chain connects TRBV3-1 to TRBJ1-1; the D gene is possibly TRBD1 (6 bases). V was trimmed by 2 bases and J by 10 bases, leaving 17 bases between them. This CDR3 contains 14 residues. CDR1 and CDR2 (germline): LGHDT, YNNKEL (reference sequence). The CDR3 region is CASSQSSAQGRAFF. The CDR3 nucleotides read TGTGCCAGCAGCCAATCCTCTGCACAGGGACGAGCTTTCTTT.